One sample yielded the 26 T cell receptor beta chains listed below, sequenced in a study of vaccination effects on CD4 cells after COVID-19. The data were produced by immunoSEQ multiplex PCR, yet TCRdb's version contains in-frame clones alone and is incomplete. Altogether around 24,000 clones are present, roughly 76% being singletons, with the ten largest covering about 5.3%. Within the ViraFEST assay, antigen-specific CD4+ T cells underwent expansion with viral peptide pools prior to sequencing. Subsequent to ten to eleven days of culture, CD4+ T cells were isolated. All participants had two doses of either the BNT162b2 or mRNA-1273 vaccine. Antigens of these TCRs are unknown. The sequenced sample was CD4+ T cells from PBMCs cultured with SARS-CoV-2 spike peptides, obtained after COVID-19 vaccination. These receptors were obtained from a human donor who received a COVID-19 vaccine. Some clones in this sample may be carry-over from other donors' samples.

The rearrangement joins TRBV28 to TRBJ1-4; tentative D call: TRBD1 (5 bases). The V and J ends lost 8 bases and 6 bases respectively, with 13 bases between them. CDR3 length: 13 residues. Germline lookup yields CDR1 MDHEN and CDR2 SYDVKM. CDR3 bases: TGTGCCAGCGTCCAGGGACGCGATGAAAAACTGTTTTTT. This encodes CASVQGRDEKLFF.

J is TRBJ2-7 and V is TRBV28; weak D call: TRBD1 (5 bases). The CDR3 spans 12 residues. Germline CDR1 is MDHEN and CDR2 is SYDVKM. The V gene lost 5 bases and the J gene lost 3 bases, with 8 bases spanning the gap. CDR3 loop: CASSVRDYEQYV. For the CDR3, the DNA is TGTGCCAGCAGTGTCAGGGACTACGAGCAGTACGTC.

The gene calls are TRBV6-2 or TRBV6-3 and TRBJ2-4, with 7 bases fitting TRBD2. The CDR3 is 16 residues long. The germline V gene encodes CDR1 MNHEY and CDR2 SVGEGT. V trimming: 6 bases; J trimming: 0 bases; junction bases outside the gene matches: 8. The CDR3 region has the DNA TGTGCCAGCAGCCCTTCCCTAGCGGAAGCCAAAAACATTCAGTACTTC. The encoded protein is CASSPSLAEAKNIQYF.

The rearrangement links TRBV5-1 to TRBJ1-3; D not certain. The CDR3 consists of 11 residues. Per germline, CDR1 SGHRS and CDR2 YFSETQ. V was cut by 4 bases and J by 2 bases, with 1 base left in between. The CDR3 nucleotides are TGCGCCAGCAGCCCTGGAAACACCATATATTTT. Translation gives CASSPGNTIYF.

This rearrangement joins TRBV5-1 to TRBJ2-3; 10 bases map to TRBD2. Trimming at V came to 6 bases and at J to 3 bases, leaving 10 bases not matched to a gene. The CDR3 loop spans 16 amino acids. The germline CDR1 and CDR2 sequences are SGHRS and YFSETQ. The CDR3 here is CASIIGAGGQTDTQYF. Written as DNA, the CDR3 is TGCGCCAGCATAATCGGAGCGGGGGGGCAGACAGATACGCAGTATTTT.

The genes are TRBV29-1 and TRBJ2-1, with D maybe TRBD2 (5 bases). The CDR3 covers 14 residues. Germline loops: CDR1 SQVTM, CDR2 ANQGSEA. Trimming removed 7 bases from V and 2 bases from J, with 15 bases in between. This CDR3 reads CSAEGRAAYNEQFF. CDR3 DNA: TGCAGCGCTGAGGGTCGGGCTGCCTACAATGAGCAGTTCTTC.

This chain connects TRBV6-1 to TRBJ1-3; D gene ambiguous. With 2 bases removed from V and 2 bases from J, the gap between germline ends came to 16 bases. Germline assignment: CDR1 MNHNS and CDR2 SASEGT. This CDR3 comprises 17 residues. Written as DNA, the CDR3 is TGTGCCAGCAGTGAAAAGGCAGGTTGGTCGGCTGGAAACACCATATATTTT. This codes for CASSEKAGWSAGNTIYF.

This chain connects TRBV5-4 to TRBJ1-6, with TRBD1 matching over 7 bases. Germline loops: CDR1 SGHNT, CDR2 YYREEE (reference sequence). The V segment lost 3 bases and the J segment 9 bases; nucleotides outside the gene matches: 12. The CDR3 has 16 amino acids. The DNA for the CDR3 is TGTGCCAGCAGCTCCGCCACAGGGGCAGTAGGTTCACCCCTCCACTTT. Encoded protein: CASSSATGAVGSPLHF.

This chain joins TRBV2 and TRBJ1-3, with 7 bases lining up with TRBD1. This CDR3 spans 15 amino acids. Germline CDR1 is SNHLY and CDR2 is FYNNEI. The ends lost 5 bases at V and 1 base at J; junction bases unmatched: 5. Here the CDR3 reads CASSRQGPSGNTIYF. The CDR3 coding sequence is TGTGCCAGCAGTCGACAGGGCCCATCTGGAAACACCATATATTTT.

The chain joins TRBV3-1 (or the pseudogene TRBV3-2) to TRBJ2-2; 9 bases align to TRBD1. CDR3 length: 15 residues. Germline CDR1 and CDR2: LGHDT and YNNKEL (reference sequence). The CDR3 reads CASTLLGQGTGELFF. CDR3 coding DNA: TGTGCTTCGACCCTACTGGGACAGGGAACCGGGGAGCTGTTTTTT.

The chain joins TRBV6-2 or TRBV6-3 to TRBJ1-5; 8 bases agree with TRBD1. Trimming removed 4 bases from V and 7 bases from J; junction bases left unmatched: 6. Germline V gene lookup returns CDR1 MNHEY and CDR2 SVGEGT. CDR3 size: 14 residues. As DNA, the CDR3 is TGTGCCAGCAGTTTAGGACAGGGTCCCCAGCCCCAGCATTTT. The encoded protein is CASSLGQGPQPQHF.

CDR3 sequence: CASSQWLQYGYTF. The CDR3, as DNA: TGTGCCAGCAGCCAATGGCTGCAGTATGGCTACACCTTC. The chain recombines TRBV14 with TRBJ1-2, with D hard to call. The CDR3 is 13 amino acids. Germline V gene lookup returns CDR1 SGHDN and CDR2 FVKESK. Trimming left V 2 bases short and J 5 bases short, with 9 bases between.

The rearrangement joins TRBV28 to TRBJ1-2, with TRBD1 as a possible D gene (6 bases). CDR3 length: 11 residues. Germline V lookup: CDR1 MDHEN, CDR2 SYDVKM. Trimming left V 6 bases short and J 9 bases short, with 11 bases between. The CDR3 DNA reads as TGTGCCAGCAGACAGGGATCTAGCTACACCTTC. Translated: CASRQGSSYTF.

This chain links TRBV5-1 with TRBJ2-1, with D possibly TRBD2 on 6 matching bases. The germline gives CDR1 SGHRS, CDR2 YFSETQ. Trimming took off 0 bases at V and 10 bases at J, with 17 bases between the two ends. The CDR3 spans 15 residues. The CDR3 DNA reads TGCGCCAGCAGCTTGGAAGGAGGGGTCTGGGACGAGCAGTTCTTC. This translates into CASSLEGGVWDEQFF.

The table lists this clone with a few counts. The rearrangement uses TRBV2 and TRBJ1-6; D remains unclear. The CDR3 has 15 amino acids. Trimming removed 1 base from V and 0 bases from J, with 4 bases in between. Looked up from germline, CDR1 is SNHLY and CDR2 is FYNNEI. The CDR3 nucleotides read TGTGCCAGCAGTGAAGGCCGCTCCTATAATTCACCCCTCCACTTT. The encoded protein is CASSEGRSYNSPLHF. Variable domain in full (rest from reference TRBV2 and TRBJ1-6): EPEVTQTPSHQVTQMGQEVILRCVPISNHLYFYWYRQILGQKVEFLVSFYNNEISEKSEIFDDQFSVERPDGSNFTLKIRSTKLEDSAMYFCASSEGRSYNSPLHFGNGTRLTVT.

This clone appeared a few times. V is TRBV6-2 or TRBV6-3 and J is TRBJ1-5; D not certain. In germline, CDR1 is MNHEY, CDR2 SVGEGT. Trimming removed 5 bases at V and 5 bases at J, with 10 bases between. The CDR3 consists of 13 residues. The CDR3 DNA reads TGTGCCAGCAGTAACTGGGGTGATCAGCCCCAGCATTTT. Protein: CASSNWGDQPQHF.

The chain joins TRBV6-5 to TRBJ1-1; a weak D match, TRBD1 (6 bases). V shed 7 bases and J shed 4 bases, with 16 bases lying between them. The CDR3 is 14 residues long. Germline V gene sequence: CDR1 MNHEY, CDR2 SVGAGI. The CDR3 is CASTSRTGSTEAFF. The CDR3 bases are TGTGCCAGCACCTCCCGAACAGGGAGCACTGAAGCTTTCTTT.

The chain recombines TRBV30 with TRBJ1-2; D ambiguous. The V end was cut by 0 bases, the J end by 2 bases, with 13 bases between. Per germline, CDR1 GTSNPN and CDR2 SVGIG (reference sequence). The CDR3 has 15 amino acids. As DNA, the CDR3 is TGTGCCTGGAGTGTATTAAGAGGGAAAAACTATGGCTACACCTTC. Protein: CAWSVLRGKNYGYTF.

This clone occurred a few times. The chain employs TRBV5-1 and TRBJ1-1, with D unclear. V was cut by 4 bases and J by 2 bases, with 15 bases left in between. Germline CDR1 reads SGHRS; CDR2 reads YFSETQ. The CDR3 extends over 15 amino acids. The CDR3 loop reads CASSPMGGSNTEAFF. The CDR3 DNA follows: TGCGCCAGCAGCCCGATGGGAGGAAGTAACACTGAAGCTTTCTTT.

The V and J genes are TRBV6-4 and TRBJ2-1, with 9 bases that match TRBD1. CDR1 is MRHNA and CDR2 is SNTAGT in the germline V gene. CDR3 length: 13 residues. V lost 6 bases, J lost 9 bases, and 6 bases stayed unmatched. The DNA of the CDR3 is TGTGCCAGCAGCAGGACAGGGGCGGCTGAGCAGTTCTTC. It yields the protein CASSRTGAAEQFF.

This chain links TRBV3-1 (or the pseudogene TRBV3-2) with TRBJ2-7, with 9 bases aligning to TRBD1. V lost 3 bases, J lost 4 bases, and 4 bases stayed unmatched. Germline V gene data show CDR1 as LGHDT and CDR2 as YNNKEL (reference sequence). The CDR3 is 14 amino acids. CDR3 protein: CASSQGQGTYEQYV. CDR3 bases: TGTGCCAGCAGCCAGGGACAGGGAACTTACGAGCAGTACGTC.

The chain employs TRBV6-5 and TRBJ2-7, with 10 bases matching TRBD1. CDR1 is MNHEY, CDR2 SVGAGI, per germline. V was pared by 6 bases and J by 1 base, with 3 bases of the junction left unmatched. The CDR3 contains 14 residues. Here the CDR3 reads CASSRQGASYEQYV. The CDR3 DNA reads as TGTGCCAGCAGCCGACAGGGGGCATCCTACGAGCAGTACGTC.

This rearrangement joins TRBV2 to TRBJ2-7; D call uncertain. Germline V gene lookup returns CDR1 SNHLY and CDR2 FYNNEI. CDR3 length: 13 residues. V shed 2 bases and J shed 9 bases, with 14 bases lying between them. CDR3 region: CASSEWSALGQYV. CDR3 nucleotides: TGTGCCAGCAGTGAATGGTCCGCCTTAGGGCAGTACGTC.

The chain combines TRBV6-2 or TRBV6-3 with TRBJ1-2; possibly TRBD1 for D (5 bases). With 3 bases removed from V and 4 bases from J, the gap between germline ends came to 15 bases. The CDR3 is made up of 15 amino acids. Looked up from germline, CDR1 is MNHEY and CDR2 is SVGEGT. The CDR3 protein is CASSYFDRIVYGYTF. The DNA of the CDR3 is TGTGCCAGCAGTTATTTTGACAGAATCGTCTATGGCTACACCTTC.

The rearrangement joins TRBV2 to TRBJ1-3; D is undetermined. CDR1 SNHLY and CDR2 FYNNEI come from the germline V gene. V was pared by 0 bases and J by 3 bases, with 9 bases between. This CDR3 spans 15 amino acids. This CDR3 reads CASSEARQFGNTIYF. CDR3 coding DNA: TGTGCCAGCAGTGAAGCTAGGCAGTTTGGAAACACCATATATTTT.

CDR3 bases: TGTGCCAGCTCTAGGGCGGGGACGAACACCGGGGAGCTGTTTTTT. This translates into CASSRAGTNTGELFF. The genes are TRBV6-5 and TRBJ2-2; weak D call: TRBD2 (6 bases). V was pared by 8 bases and J by 0 bases, with 13 bases between. The V gene's germline CDR1 is MNHEY and CDR2 SVGAGI. The CDR3 has 15 residues.